These T cell receptor beta chains were read from a single sample in a study of technical replicates of blood from several donors. Produced via immunoSEQ multiplex PCR; TCRdb's table is partial and in-frame only. The data hold tens of thousands of clones, with more than 90% observed a single time. The sample taken for sequencing was T cells isolated from PBMCs. These receptors came from a human donor in good health. Both conserved end residues are part of each CDR3. The order of the fields is D gene, J gene, V gene, clone size, CDR3 DNA, CDR3 protein. D genes are given only for firm matches. The size of a clone is reported for some rows only, either as once, few or many, or as a class for expanded clones.

- | TRBJ2-5 | TRBV7-2 | - | TGTGCCAGCAGCTCAAGAGTACAAGAGACCCAGTACTTC | CASSSRVQETQYF
- | TRBJ2-3 | TRBV2 | - | TGTGCCAGCACTTATATAACGGGAGATACGCAGTATTTT | CASTYITGDTQYF
- | TRBJ2-5 | TRBV5-1 | - | TGCGCCAGCAGCCCCAGGTGGCCCCAAGAGACCCAGTACTTC | CASSPRWPQETQYF
- | TRBJ2-7 | TRBV2 | - | TGTGCCAGCAGTGAAGGTGCCGGAGTACATCGGCAGTACTTC | CASSEGAGVHRQYF
- | TRBJ2-5 | TRBV5-1 | - | TGCGCCAGCAGCTTCCCAGGGCAAGAGACCCAGTACTTC | CASSFPGQETQYF
TRBD2 | TRBJ2-1 | TRBV10-1 | - | TGCGCCAGCAGTGGATGGACTAGCGGGAACAATGAGCAGTTCTTC | CASSGWTSGNNEQFF
TRBD2 | TRBJ2-1 | TRBV9 | - | TGTGCCAGCAGCGTAGGACGACTAGCGGATTACAATGAGCAGTTCTTC | CASSVGRLADYNEQFF
- | TRBJ2-1 | TRBV5-6 | once | TGTGCCAGCAGTCGGACAGTGAATGAGCAGTTCTTC | CASSRTVNEQFF
- | TRBJ2-3 | TRBV15 | - | TGTGCCACCAGCAGAGCCGGAAACAGGGAAACTAGCACAGATACGCAGTATTTT | CATSRAGNRETSTDTQYF
- | TRBJ1-1 | TRBV6-1 | - | TGTGCCAGCAGTGAGCGCCTGTTGGCTGAAGCTTTCTTT | CASSERLLAEAFF
- | TRBJ1-2 | TRBV7-2 | - | TGTGCCAGCAGCCTGCGGGGGGGTTCTAACTATGGCTACACCTTC | CASSLRGGSNYGYTF
- | TRBJ1-1 | TRBV7-3 | - | TGTGCCAGCAGCATCGACAGTAACACTGAAGCTTTCTTT | CASSIDSNTEAFF
TRBD1 | TRBJ1-5 | TRBV9 | - | TGTGCCAGCAGCGTTTGTATCAGGGGGAGCAATCAGCCCCAGCATTTT | CASSVCIRGSNQPQHF
TRBD2 | TRBJ2-3 | TRBV4-1 | - | TGCGCCAGCAGGCGGGCTAGCGGGAGGGGGGTCCCAGATACGCAGTATTTT | CASRRASGRGVPDTQYF
- | TRBJ1-6 | TRBV21-1 | - | TGTGCCAGCATTAAACGGTCGCAGAGGGATTCACCCCTCCACTTT | CASIKRSQRDSPLHF
- | TRBJ1-1 | TRBV9 | - | TGTGCCAGCAGCGCCTATCCGGGGGGGAGAACTGAAGCTTTCTTT | CASSAYPGGRTEAFF
- | TRBJ2-7 | TRBV20-1 | - | TGCAGTGCTAGACGGGAGAGCGAGCAGTACTTC | CSARRESEQYF
- | TRBJ2-7 | TRBV25-1 | - | TGTGCCAGCAGATACGGCTACGAGCAGTACTTC | CASRYGYEQYF
- | TRBJ1-1 | TRBV27 | - | TGTGCCAGCACCACCCTGGGGGGGATGGGGACTGAAGCTTTCTTT | CASTTLGGMGTEAFF
TRBD1 | TRBJ1-5 | TRBV7-9 | - | TGTGCCAGCAGCTTGGGCTCCGGGACAGGTTCCTTAGAGGCCCAGCATTTT | CASSLGSGTGSLEAQHF
TRBD2 | TRBJ2-1 | TRBV4-1 | - | TGCGCCAGCAGCCAAGAGGTAGCGGGAGGTAACAATGAGCAGTTCTTC | CASSQEVAGGNNEQFF
- | TRBJ2-3 | TRBV6-6 | once | TGTGCCAGCCTCCGGGACATGGGTACAGATACGCAGTATTTT | CASLRDMGTDTQYF
- | TRBJ2-7 | TRBV14 | - | TGTGCCAGCAGCCAATTCCTCGCCAGTCACGAGCAGTACTTC | CASSQFLASHEQYF
TRBD1 | TRBJ2-2 | TRBV11-2 | - | TGTGCCAGCAGCTCATTCGACAGGGGCACCGGGGAGCTGTTTTTT | CASSSFDRGTGELFF
TRBD1 | TRBJ1-4 | TRBV5-1 | - | TGCGCCAGCAGCTTTCAGGGGGCAAATAATGAAAAACTGTTTTTT | CASSFQGANNEKLFF
- | TRBJ2-5 | TRBV19 | - | TGTGCCAGTAGTATGTATGAGACCCAGTACTTC | CASSMYETQYF
TRBD1 | TRBJ1-2 | TRBV2 | - | TGTGCCAGCAGTGAGTCGACGTTGCTCTTGGGGACAGCGGGTACCTTC | CASSESTLLLGTAGTF
TRBD2 | TRBJ2-5 | TRBV27 | - | TGTGCCAGCAGATCACTAGCGGGAGTAGAGACCCAGTACTTC | CASRSLAGVETQYF
- | TRBJ2-2 | TRBV5-1 | - | TGCGCCAGCAGCTCACCGTCTCGACAGAACACCGGGGAGCTGTTTTTT | CASSSPSRQNTGELFF
TRBD2 | TRBJ2-1 | TRBV14 | - | TGTGCCAGCAGCCCTCTCGGGACTAGCGGGAGGTTCTCCTACAATGAGCAGTTCTTC | CASSPLGTSGRFSYNEQFF
- | TRBJ2-6 | TRBV2 | - | TGTGCCAGCAGTTCACGAGGCTCTGGGGCCAACGTCCTGACTTTC | CASSSRGSGANVLTF
- | TRBJ2-7 | TRBV12-2 | once | TGTGCAAGTCGCTTAGCGTTCACCCGGGGATGCGAGCAGTACTTC | CASRLAFTRGCEQYF
TRBD1 | TRBJ2-1 | TRBV5-1 | - | TGCGCCAGCAGCTTGTCCCTTACAGGGGAACCGTTCTTC | CASSLSLTGEPFF
TRBD2 | TRBJ2-7 | TRBV7-2 | once | TGTGCCAGCAGCCCACGGGAGGGGGACTTACCCTACGAGCAGTACTTC | CASSPREGDLPYEQYF
TRBD2 | TRBJ2-7 | TRBV27 | - | TGTGCCAGTAGCGGGAGGGCGCTTCTAACCTACGAGCAGTACTTC | CASSGRALLTYEQYF
- | TRBJ1-1 | TRBV5-6 | - | TGTGCCAGCAGCGTCGCGTCGGGCGGACTTTTCTTT | CASSVASGGLFF
- | TRBJ1-1 | TRBV4-2 | - | TGTGCCAGCAGCCAACTAGAAGGATTGAACACTGAAGCTTTCTTT | CASSQLEGLNTEAFF
TRBD1 | TRBJ2-2 | TRBV6-1 | once | TGTGCCAGCAGTGAAGCCTGGACAGGACCGGCCGGGGAGCTGTTTTTT | CASSEAWTGPAGELFF
TRBD1 | TRBJ1-2 | TRBV4-2 | - | TGTGCCAGCAGCCAGGGAGGACAGGGATTAAACGGCTACACCTTC | CASSQGGQGLNGYTF
TRBD2 | TRBJ2-3 | TRBV9 | - | TGTGCCAGCAGCGTCGGACTAGCGGCTAGCACAGATACGCAGTATTTT | CASSVGLAASTDTQYF
TRBD2 | TRBJ2-4 | TRBV5-1 | - | TGCGCCAGCAGCTTGGGTAATAGCGGGGGGGCTTTAAACATTCAGTACTTC | CASSLGNSGGALNIQYF
TRBD1 | TRBJ1-1 | TRBV4-1 | few | TGCGCCAGCAGCCAAGAAAGACAGGGTGAAGCTTTCTTT | CASSQERQGEAFF
TRBD1 | TRBJ1-5 | TRBV19 | - | TGTGCCAGTAGCAGGGGGTCGCCCTGGAATCAGCCCCAGCATTTT | CASSRGSPWNQPQHF
- | TRBJ2-2 | TRBV2 | - | TGTGCCAGCACACAAAACACCGGGGAGCTGTTTTTT | CASTQNTGELFF
- | TRBJ2-5 | TRBV2 | few | TGTGCCAGCAGTGCTAATGAGAGGACCCAGTACTTC | CASSANERTQYF
TRBD2 | TRBJ2-3 | TRBV15 | - | TGTGCCACCAGCAGACCATCTGGACTAGCGGGAGGTGCTAGCACAGATACGCAGTATTTT | CATSRPSGLAGGASTDTQYF
TRBD1 | TRBJ1-2 | TRBV5-4 | - | TGTGCCAGCAGCTCCTTCAGGGGGCATGGCTACACCTTC | CASSSFRGHGYTF
- | TRBJ2-7 | TRBV19 | - | TGTGCCAGTAGTATTCGAGGGGGAAACGAGCAGTACTTC | CASSIRGGNEQYF
- | TRBJ2-1 | TRBV5-4 | - | TGTGCCTCAGGGCCTGAGCAGTTCTTC | CASGPEQFF
- | TRBJ2-7 | TRBV7-9 | - | TGTGCCAGCAGCCGAATCCGACAGTCCTACGAGCAGTACTTC | CASSRIRQSYEQYF
- | TRBJ1-2 | TRBV10-1 | - | TGCGCCAGCAGTGAAAGTCAGATCTATGGCTACACCTTC | CASSESQIYGYTF